This T cell receptor (beta chain) was recovered during a study of T cells of healthy individuals. Via MiXCR, TCRdb re-called the 5' RACE reads, giving one row per CDR3 protein. The profile shows around 83,000 distinct CDR3 sequences, about 5% of them singletons. Trimming removed 7 bases from V and 5 bases from J; junction bases left unmatched: 4. Germline V lookup: CDR1 LNHDA, CDR2 SQIVND (reference sequence). The CDR3 totals 12 residues. The chain combines TRBV19 with TRBJ1-1, with TRBD1 identical over 7 bases. This clonotype was sampled from a female donor in good health. The CDR3 reads CASTRQGTEAFF. In nucleotides, the CDR3 is TGTGCCAGTACAAGACAGGGTACTGAAGCTTTCTTT. Full variable domain (remainder filled in from reference TRBV19 and TRBJ1-1): DGGITQSPKYLFRKEGQNVTLSCEQNLNHDAMYWYRQDPGQGLRLIYYSQIVNDFQKGDIAEGYSVSREKKESFPLTVTSAQKNPTAFYLCASTRQGTEAFFGQGTRLTVV.